This T cell receptor (beta chain) originates from a study of blood T cell repertoires in COVID-19. Looking at the study overall: Samples came from the United States, Italy and Spain, spanning acute and convalescent COVID-19. T cells, B-cell-depleted T cells, or PBMCs supplied cDNA or gDNA.

How the authors handled the data: The authors estimated nucleated cell counts from reference gene primer amplification. Generated by immunoSEQ multiplex PCR, the TCRdb table keeps only in-frame clones and is missing some. V, J and clone size were drawn from that table, and D and trimming were deduced from the DNA. Seen here are under 250,000 clones, about four fifths observed once, and the top ten hold approximately 4.8%. V dropped 3 bases and J dropped 12 bases, with 15 bases sitting between them. This CDR3 comprises 12 residues. Sequenced material: peripheral blood. The TCR comes from a man in his fifties with active or convalescent COVID-19. This chain uses TRBV12-3 or TRBV12-4 with TRBJ2-7; D ambiguous. The CDR3 region has the DNA TGTGCCAGCAGTTTGGGCAGGTACCGTGTGTACTTC. Protein: CASSLGRYRVYF.